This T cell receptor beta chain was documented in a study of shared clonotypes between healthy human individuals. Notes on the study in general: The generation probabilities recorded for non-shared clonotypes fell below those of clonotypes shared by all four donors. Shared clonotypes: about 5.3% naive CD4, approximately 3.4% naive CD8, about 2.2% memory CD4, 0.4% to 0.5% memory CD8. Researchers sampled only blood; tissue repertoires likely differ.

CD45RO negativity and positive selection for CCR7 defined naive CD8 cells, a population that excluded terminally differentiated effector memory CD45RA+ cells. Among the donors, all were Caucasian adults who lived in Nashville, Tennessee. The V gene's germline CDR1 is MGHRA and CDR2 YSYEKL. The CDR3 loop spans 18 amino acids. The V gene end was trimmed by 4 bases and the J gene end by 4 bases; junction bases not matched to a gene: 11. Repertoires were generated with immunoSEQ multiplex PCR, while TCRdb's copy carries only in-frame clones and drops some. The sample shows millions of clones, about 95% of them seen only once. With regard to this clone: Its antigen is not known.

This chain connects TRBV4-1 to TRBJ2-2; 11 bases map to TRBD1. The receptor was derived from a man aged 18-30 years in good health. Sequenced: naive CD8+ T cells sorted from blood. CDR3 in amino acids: CASSLGQGVRFGTGELFF. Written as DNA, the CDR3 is TGCGCCAGCAGCCTGGGACAGGGGGTACGGTTTGGCACCGGGGAGCTGTTTTTT.